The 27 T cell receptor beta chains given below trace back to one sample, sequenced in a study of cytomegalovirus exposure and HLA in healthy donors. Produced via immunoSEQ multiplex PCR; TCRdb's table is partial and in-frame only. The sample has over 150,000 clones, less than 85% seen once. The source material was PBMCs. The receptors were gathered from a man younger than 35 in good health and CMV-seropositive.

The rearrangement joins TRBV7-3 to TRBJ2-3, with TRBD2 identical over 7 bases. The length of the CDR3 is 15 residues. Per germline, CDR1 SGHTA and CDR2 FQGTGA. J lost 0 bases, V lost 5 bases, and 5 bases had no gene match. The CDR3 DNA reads TGTGCCAGCAGCCCGAAAGCGGGGAGCACAGATACGCAGTATTTT. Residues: CASSPKAGSTDTQYF.

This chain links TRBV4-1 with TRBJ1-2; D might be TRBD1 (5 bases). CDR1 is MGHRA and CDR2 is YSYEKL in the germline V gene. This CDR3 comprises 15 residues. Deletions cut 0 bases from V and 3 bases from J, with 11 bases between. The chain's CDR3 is CASSQEGQGHYGYTF. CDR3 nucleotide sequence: TGCGCCAGCAGCCAAGAGGGCCAGGGCCACTATGGCTACACCTTC.

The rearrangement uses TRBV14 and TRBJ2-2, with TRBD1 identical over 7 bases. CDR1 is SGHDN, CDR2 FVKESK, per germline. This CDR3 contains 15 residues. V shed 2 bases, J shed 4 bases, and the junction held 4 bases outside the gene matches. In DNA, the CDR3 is TGTGCCAGCAGCCAAACAGGGGCTGTCACCGGGGAGCTGTTTTTT. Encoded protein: CASSQTGAVTGELFF.

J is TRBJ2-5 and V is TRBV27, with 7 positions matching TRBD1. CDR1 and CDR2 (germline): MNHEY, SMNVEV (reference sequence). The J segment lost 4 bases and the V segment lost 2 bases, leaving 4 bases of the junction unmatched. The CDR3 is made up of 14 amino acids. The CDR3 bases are TGTGCCAGCAGTTTACTGGGGACAGCAGAGACCCAGTACTTC. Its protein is CASSLLGTAETQYF.

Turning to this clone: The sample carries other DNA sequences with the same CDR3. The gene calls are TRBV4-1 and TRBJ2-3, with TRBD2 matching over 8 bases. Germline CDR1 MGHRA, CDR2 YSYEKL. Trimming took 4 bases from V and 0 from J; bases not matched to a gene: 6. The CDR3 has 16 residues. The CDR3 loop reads CASSLLAETSTDTQYF. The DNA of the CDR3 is TGCGCCAGCAGCCTACTAGCGGAGACTAGCACAGATACGCAGTATTTT.

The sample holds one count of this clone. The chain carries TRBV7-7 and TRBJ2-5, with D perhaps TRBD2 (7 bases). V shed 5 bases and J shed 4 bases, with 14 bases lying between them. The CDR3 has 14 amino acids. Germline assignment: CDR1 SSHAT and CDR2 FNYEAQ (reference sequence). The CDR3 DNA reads TGTGCCAGCAGCATGGGGGGGGGCCCAGAGACCCAGTACTTC. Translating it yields CASSMGGGPETQYF.

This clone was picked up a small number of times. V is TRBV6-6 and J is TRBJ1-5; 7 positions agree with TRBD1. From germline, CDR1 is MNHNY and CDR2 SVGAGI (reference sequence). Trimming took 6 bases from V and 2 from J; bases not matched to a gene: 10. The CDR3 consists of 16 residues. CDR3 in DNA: TGTGCCAGCAGCCCACCCCCGGGACAGCGCAATCAGCCCCAGCATTTT. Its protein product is CASSPPPGQRNQPQHF.

CDR3 nucleotides: TGTGCCAGTAGTGACCGGGACAGGGTCACTGAAGCTTTCTTT. Translating gives CASSDRDRVTEAFF. The rearrangement joins TRBV19 to TRBJ1-1, with 9 bases lining up with TRBD1. The CDR3 runs to 14 residues. The germline CDR1 and CDR2 sequences are LNHDA and SQIVND (reference sequence). J lost 4 bases, V lost 5 bases, and 5 bases had no gene match.

The CDR3 bases are TGTGCCAGCAGTTCTACGACAGGGGTTGAAAAACTGTTTTTT. Protein product: CASSSTTGVEKLFF. This chain links TRBV6-5 with TRBJ1-4; 8 nucleotides line up with TRBD1. Germline CDR1 reads MNHEY; CDR2 reads SVGAGI. The junction had 5 bases not matched to a gene; V was cut back by 4 bases and J by 7 bases. CDR3 size: 14 residues.

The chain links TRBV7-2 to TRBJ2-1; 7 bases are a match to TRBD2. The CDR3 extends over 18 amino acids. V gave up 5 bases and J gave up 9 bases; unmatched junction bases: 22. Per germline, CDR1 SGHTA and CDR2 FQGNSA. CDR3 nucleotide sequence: TGTGCCAGCAGCCTCGGAGGTTTGCGGGGGAGGCTCGCAGGTGAGCAGTTCTTC. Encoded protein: CASSLGGLRGRLAGEQFF.

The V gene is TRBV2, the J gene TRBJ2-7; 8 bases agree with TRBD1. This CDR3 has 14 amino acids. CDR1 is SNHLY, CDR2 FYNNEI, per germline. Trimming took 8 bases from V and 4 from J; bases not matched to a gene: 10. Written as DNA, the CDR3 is TGTGCCAGCCGCCGACAGGGGATGGGGTACGAGCAGTACTTC. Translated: CASRRQGMGYEQYF.

CDR3 sequence: CASQGGFIQPQHF. The CDR3 DNA reads as TGTGCCAGTCAGGGGGGATTTATTCAGCCCCAGCATTTT. This chain uses TRBV19 with TRBJ1-5; 7 bases are shared with TRBD1. Trimming at V came to 8 bases and at J to 6 bases, leaving 7 bases not matched to a gene. CDR1 is LNHDA, CDR2 SQIVND, per germline (reference sequence). The CDR3 extends over 13 amino acids.

The CDR3, as DNA: TGTGCCAGCAGTTTAGTAGCGGGCAGCACAGATACGCAGTATTTT. This translates into CASSLVAGSTDTQYF. The chain combines TRBV28 with TRBJ2-3; 7 bases are shared with TRBD2. CDR3 length equals 15 residues. The trim removed 2 bases at V and 0 bases at J, leaving 2 bases unmatched. Looked up from germline, CDR1 is MDHEN and CDR2 is SYDVKM.

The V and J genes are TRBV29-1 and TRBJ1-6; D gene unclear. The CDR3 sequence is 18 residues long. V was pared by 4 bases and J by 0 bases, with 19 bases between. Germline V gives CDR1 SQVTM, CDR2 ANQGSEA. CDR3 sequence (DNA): TGCAGCGTTGTCCCCGGGATTCTAAATTACTCCTATAATTCACCCCTCCACTTT. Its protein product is CSVVPGILNYSYNSPLHF. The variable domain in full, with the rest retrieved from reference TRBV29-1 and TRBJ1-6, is SAVISQKPSRDICQRGTSLTIQCQVDSQVTMMFWYRQQPGQSLTLIATANQGSEATYESGFVIDKFPISRPNLTFSTLTVSNMSPEDSSIYLCSVVPGILNYSYNSPLHFGNGTRLTVT.

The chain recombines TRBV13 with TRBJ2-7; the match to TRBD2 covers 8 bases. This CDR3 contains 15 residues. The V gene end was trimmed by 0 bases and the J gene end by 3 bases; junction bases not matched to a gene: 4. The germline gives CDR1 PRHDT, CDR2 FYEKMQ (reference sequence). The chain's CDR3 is CASSLGPAGDYEQYF. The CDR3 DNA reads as TGTGCCAGCAGCTTAGGCCCAGCGGGGGACTACGAGCAGTACTTC.

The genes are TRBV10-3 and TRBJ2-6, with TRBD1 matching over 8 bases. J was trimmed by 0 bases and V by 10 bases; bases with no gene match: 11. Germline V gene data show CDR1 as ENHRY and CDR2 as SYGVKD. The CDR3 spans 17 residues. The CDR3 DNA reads TGTGCCACCCTGTACAGGGGGGAGGACTCTGGGGCCAACGTCCTGACTTTC. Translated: CATLYRGEDSGANVLTF.

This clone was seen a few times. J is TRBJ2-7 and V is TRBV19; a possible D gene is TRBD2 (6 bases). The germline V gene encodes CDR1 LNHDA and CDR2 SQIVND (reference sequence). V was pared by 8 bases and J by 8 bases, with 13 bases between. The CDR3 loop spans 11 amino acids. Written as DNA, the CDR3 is TGTGCCAGTCGGGGACTCACCAAGCAGTACTTC. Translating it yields CASRGLTKQYF.

Here the CDR3 DNA reads TGTGCCAGCAGCTTAGGGAACAGGGGCGGAGGCGAGCAGTACTTC. As protein: CASSLGNRGGGEQYF. The chain couples TRBV11-2 to TRBJ2-7, with 7 positions matching TRBD1. Germline V gene lookup returns CDR1 SGHAT and CDR2 FQNNGV. The CDR3 contains 15 residues. J was trimmed by 6 bases and V by 1 base; bases with no gene match: 9.

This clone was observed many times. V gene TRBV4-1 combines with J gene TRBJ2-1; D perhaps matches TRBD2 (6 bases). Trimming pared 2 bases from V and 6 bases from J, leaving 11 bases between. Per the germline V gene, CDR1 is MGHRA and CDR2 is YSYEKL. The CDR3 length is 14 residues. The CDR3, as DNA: TGCGCCAGCAGCCAAACGGGACTTACCAATGAGCAGTTCTTC. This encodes CASSQTGLTNEQFF.

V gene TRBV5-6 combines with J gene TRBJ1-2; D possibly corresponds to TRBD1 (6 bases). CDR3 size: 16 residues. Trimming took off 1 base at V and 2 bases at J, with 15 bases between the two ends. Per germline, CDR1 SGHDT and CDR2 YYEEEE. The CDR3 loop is CASSLIGAGENYGYTF. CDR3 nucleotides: TGTGCCAGCAGCTTGATAGGTGCAGGGGAAAACTATGGCTACACCTTC.

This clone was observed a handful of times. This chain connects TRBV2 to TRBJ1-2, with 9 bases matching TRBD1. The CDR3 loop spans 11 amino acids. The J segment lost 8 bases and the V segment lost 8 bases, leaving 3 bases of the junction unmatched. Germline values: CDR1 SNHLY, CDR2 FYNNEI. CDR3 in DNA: TGTGCCAGCCGGACAGGGGAAGGCTACACCTTC. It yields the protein CASRTGEGYTF.

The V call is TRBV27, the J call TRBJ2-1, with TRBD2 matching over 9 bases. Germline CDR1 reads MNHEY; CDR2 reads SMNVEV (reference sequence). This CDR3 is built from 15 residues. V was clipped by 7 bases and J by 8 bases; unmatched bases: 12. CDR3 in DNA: TGTGCCAGCACGTTTAGCGGGAGCTCTGGGGATGAGCAGTTCTTC. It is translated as CASTFSGSSGDEQFF.

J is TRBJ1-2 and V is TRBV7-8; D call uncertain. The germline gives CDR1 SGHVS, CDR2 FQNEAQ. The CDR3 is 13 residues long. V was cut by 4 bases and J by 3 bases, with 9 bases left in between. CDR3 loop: CASSSSPDYGYTF. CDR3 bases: TGTGCCAGCAGCTCCAGTCCTGACTATGGCTACACCTTC.

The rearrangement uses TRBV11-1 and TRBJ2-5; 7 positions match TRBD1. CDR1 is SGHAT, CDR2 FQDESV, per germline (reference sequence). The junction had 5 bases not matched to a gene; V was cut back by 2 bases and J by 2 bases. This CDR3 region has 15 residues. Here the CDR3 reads CASSLKGAVQETQYF. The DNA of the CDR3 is TGTGCCAGCAGCTTAAAGGGGGCGGTTCAAGAGACCCAGTACTTC.

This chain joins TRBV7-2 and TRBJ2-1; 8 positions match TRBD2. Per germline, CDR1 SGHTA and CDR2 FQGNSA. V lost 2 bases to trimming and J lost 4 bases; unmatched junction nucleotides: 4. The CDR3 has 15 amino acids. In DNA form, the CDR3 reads TGTGCCAGCAGCTTATTTTCGGGGGGGTACAATGAGCAGTTCTTC. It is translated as CASSLFSGGYNEQFF.

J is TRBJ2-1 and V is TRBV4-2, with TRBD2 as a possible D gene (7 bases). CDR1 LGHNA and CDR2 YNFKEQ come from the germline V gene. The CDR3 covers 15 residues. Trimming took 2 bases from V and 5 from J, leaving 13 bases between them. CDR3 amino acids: CASSQLQGGDNEQFF. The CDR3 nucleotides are TGTGCCAGCAGCCAATTACAAGGGGGGGACAATGAGCAGTTCTTC.

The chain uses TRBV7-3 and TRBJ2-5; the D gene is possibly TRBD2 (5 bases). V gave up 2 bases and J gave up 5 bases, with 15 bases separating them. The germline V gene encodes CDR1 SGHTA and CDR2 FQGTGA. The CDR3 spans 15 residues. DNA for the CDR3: TGTGCCAGCAGCTTAGGACCCGGGAAGGTGGAGACCCAGTACTTC. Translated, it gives CASSLGPGKVETQYF.